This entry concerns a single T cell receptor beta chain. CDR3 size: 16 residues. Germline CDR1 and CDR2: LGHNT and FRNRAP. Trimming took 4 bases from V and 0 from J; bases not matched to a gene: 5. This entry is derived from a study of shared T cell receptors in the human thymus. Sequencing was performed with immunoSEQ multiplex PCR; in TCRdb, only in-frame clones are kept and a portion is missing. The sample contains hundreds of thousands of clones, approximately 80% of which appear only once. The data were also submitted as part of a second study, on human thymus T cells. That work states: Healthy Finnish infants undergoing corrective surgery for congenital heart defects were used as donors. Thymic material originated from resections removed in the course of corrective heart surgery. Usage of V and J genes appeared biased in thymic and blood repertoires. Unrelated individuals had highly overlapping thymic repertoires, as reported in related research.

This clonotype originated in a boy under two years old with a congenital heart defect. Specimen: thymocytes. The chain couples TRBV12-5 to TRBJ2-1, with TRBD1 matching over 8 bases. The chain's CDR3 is CASGSPTGGSYNEQFF. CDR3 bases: TGTGCTAGTGGTTCCCCCACAGGGGGCTCCTACAATGAGCAGTTCTTC.